This T cell receptor (beta chain) was found in a study of blood T cell repertoires in COVID-19. Study as a whole: COVID-19 samples from acute and convalescent phases originated in the United States, Italy and Spain.

This clone was counted a few times. TCRdb keeps only in-frame clones here, not all; method: immunoSEQ multiplex PCR. The profile shows about 210,000 clones, approximately 82% of them singletons. The CDR3 totals 15 residues. Germline CDR1 and CDR2: SNHLY and FYNNEI. Germline trimming cut 3 bases from V and 4 bases from J; bases unmatched to any gene: 8. The TCR sequence derives from a man in his forties or fifties with active or convalescent COVID-19. Sequenced material: peripheral blood. The chain carries TRBV2 and TRBJ1-2, with TRBD1 identical over 7 bases. The CDR3 spells CASSDRDRYVYGYTF. CDR3 nucleotide sequence: TGTGCCAGCAGTGACCGGGACAGATATGTCTATGGCTACACCTTC.